This TCR beta chain was sequenced for a study of T cell repertoires in cytomegalovirus infection. About the research overall: Indications of both CMV infection and matching HLA type were provided by public TCR beta signatures.

TCRdb used MiXCR to reprocess the reads, holding one entry per CDR3 protein. This table has approximately 490,000 distinct CDR3 sequences, around 10% appearing once. Ten or more counts support this clonotype. There are 13 residues in the CDR3. V gave up 5 bases and J gave up 6 bases; unmatched junction bases: 3. The germline gives CDR1 MNHNS, CDR2 SASEGT. Sequences were obtained from PBMCs. The chain joins TRBV6-1 to TRBJ1-2, with 10 positions matching TRBD1. The source of this sequence is a human donor in good health (CMV status not recorded). Some clones in this sample may be carry-over from other donors' samples. The DNA for the CDR3 is TGTGCCAGCAGTAGGACAGGGGGTCATGGCTACACCTTC. Translating gives CASSRTGGHGYTF.